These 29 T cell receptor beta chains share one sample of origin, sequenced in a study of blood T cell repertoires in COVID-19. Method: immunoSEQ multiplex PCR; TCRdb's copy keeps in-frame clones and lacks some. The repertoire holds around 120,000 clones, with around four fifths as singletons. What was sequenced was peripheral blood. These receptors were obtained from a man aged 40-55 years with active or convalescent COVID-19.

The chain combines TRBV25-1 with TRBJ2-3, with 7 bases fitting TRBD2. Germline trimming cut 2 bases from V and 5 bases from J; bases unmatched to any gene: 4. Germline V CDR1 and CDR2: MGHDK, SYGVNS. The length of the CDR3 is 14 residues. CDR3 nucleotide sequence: TGTGCCAGCAGTGAAGCGGGGGATGTAGATACGCAGTATTTT. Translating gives CASSEAGDVDTQYF.

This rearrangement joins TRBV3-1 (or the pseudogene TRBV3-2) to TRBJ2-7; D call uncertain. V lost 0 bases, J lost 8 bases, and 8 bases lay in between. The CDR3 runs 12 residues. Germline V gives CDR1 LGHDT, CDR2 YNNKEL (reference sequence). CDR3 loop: CASSQEAHQQYF. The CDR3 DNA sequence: TGTGCCAGCAGCCAAGAAGCCCATCAGCAGTACTTC.

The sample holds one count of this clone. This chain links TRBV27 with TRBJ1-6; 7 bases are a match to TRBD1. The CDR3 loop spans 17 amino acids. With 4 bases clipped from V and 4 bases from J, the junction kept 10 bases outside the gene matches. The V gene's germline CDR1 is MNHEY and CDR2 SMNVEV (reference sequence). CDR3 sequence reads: CASSSGRQGLYNSPLHF. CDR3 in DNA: TGTGCCAGCAGTTCGGGGAGACAGGGCCTATATAATTCACCCCTCCACTTT.

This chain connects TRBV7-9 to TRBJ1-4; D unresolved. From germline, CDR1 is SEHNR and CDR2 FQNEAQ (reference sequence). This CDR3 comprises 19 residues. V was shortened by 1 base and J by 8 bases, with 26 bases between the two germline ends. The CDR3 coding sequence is TGTGCCAGCAGCTTAGAGGCTAGGGCGGGTGCCGGAAATAAAGAAAAACTGTTTTTT. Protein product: CASSLEARAGAGNKEKLFF. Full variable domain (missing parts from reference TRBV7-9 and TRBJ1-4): DTGVSQNPRHKITKRGQNVTFRCDPISEHNRLYWYRQTLGQGPEFLTYFQNEAQLEKSRLLSDRFSAERPKGSFSTLEIQRTEQGDSAMYLCASSLEARAGAGNKEKLFFGSGTQLSVL.

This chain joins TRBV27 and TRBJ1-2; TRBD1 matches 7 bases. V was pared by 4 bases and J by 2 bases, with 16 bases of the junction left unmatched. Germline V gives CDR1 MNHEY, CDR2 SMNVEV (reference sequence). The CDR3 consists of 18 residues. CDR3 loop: CASSSLSRTGLFNYGYTF. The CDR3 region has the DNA TGTGCCAGCAGTTCCCTCAGCAGGACAGGCCTTTTCAACTATGGCTACACCTTC.

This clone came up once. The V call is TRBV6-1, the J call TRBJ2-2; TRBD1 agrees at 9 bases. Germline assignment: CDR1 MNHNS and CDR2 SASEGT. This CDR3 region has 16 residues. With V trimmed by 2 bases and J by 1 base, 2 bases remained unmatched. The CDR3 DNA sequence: TGTGCCAGCAGTGAACCGGGACAGGGGAACACCGGGGAGCTGTTTTTT. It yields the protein CASSEPGQGNTGELFF.

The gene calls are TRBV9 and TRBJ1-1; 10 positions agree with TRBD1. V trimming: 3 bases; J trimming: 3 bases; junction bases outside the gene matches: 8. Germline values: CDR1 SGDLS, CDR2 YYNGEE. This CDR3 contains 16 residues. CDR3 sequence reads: CASSAFAGTGDTEAFF. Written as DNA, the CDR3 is TGTGCCAGCAGCGCTTTCGCCGGGACAGGGGACACTGAAGCTTTCTTT. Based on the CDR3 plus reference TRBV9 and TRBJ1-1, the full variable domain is DSGVTQTPKHLITATGQRVTLRCSPRSGDLSVYWYQQSLDQGLQFLIQYYNGEERAKGNILERFSAQQFPDLHSELNLSSLELGDSALYFCASSAFAGTGDTEAFFGQGTRLTVV.

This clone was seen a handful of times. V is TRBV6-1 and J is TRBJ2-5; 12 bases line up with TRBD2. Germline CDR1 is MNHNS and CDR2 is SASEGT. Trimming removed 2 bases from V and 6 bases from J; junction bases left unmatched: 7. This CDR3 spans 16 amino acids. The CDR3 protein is CASSETSGGPSQTQYF. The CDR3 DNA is TGTGCCAGCAGTGAAACTAGCGGGGGGCCATCTCAGACCCAGTACTTC.

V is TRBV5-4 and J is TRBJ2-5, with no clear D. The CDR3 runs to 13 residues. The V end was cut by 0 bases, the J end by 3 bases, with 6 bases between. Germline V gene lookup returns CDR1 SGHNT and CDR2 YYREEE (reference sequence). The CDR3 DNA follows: TGTGCCAGCAGCTTGGCCCGCGAAGAGACCCAGTACTTC. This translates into CASSLAREETQYF. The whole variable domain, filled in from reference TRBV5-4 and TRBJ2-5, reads ETGVTQSPTHLIKTRGQQVTLRCSSQSGHNTVSWYQQALGQGPQFIFQYYREEENGRGNFPPRFSGLQFPNYSSELNVNALELDDSALYLCASSLAREETQYFGPGTRLLVL.

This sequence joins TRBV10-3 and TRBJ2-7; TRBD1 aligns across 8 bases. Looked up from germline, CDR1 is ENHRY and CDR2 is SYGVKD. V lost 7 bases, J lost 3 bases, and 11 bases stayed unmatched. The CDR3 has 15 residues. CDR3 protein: CAITATQGALYEQYF. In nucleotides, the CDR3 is TGTGCCATCACGGCGACTCAGGGGGCCCTCTACGAGCAGTACTTC.

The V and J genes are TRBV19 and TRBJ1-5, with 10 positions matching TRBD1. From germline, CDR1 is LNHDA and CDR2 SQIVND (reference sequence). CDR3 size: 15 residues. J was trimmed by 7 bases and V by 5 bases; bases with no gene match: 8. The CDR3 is CASSSSTGGVQPQHF. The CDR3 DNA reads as TGTGCCAGTAGTTCCTCGACAGGGGGCGTACAGCCCCAGCATTTT.

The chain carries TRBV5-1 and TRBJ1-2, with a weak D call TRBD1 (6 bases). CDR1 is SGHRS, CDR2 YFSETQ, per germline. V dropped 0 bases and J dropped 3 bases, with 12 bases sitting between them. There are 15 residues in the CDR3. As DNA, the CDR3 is TGCGCCAGCAGCTTGGAACAGGGAGCTTACTATGGCTACACCTTC. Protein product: CASSLEQGAYYGYTF.

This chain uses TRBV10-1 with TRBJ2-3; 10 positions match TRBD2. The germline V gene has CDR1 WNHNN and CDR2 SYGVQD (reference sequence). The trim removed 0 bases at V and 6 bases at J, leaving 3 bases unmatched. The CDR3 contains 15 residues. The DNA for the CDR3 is TGCGCCAGCAGTGAGTCGAGCGGGGGGGCGGATACGCAGTATTTT. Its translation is CASSESSGGADTQYF.

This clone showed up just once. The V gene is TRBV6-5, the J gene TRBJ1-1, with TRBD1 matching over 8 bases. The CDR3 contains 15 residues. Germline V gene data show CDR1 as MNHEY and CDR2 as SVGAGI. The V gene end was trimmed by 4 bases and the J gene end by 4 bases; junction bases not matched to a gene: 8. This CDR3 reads CASSSGQGRITEAFF. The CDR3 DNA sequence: TGTGCCAGCAGTTCCGGACAGGGTCGGATCACTGAAGCTTTCTTT.

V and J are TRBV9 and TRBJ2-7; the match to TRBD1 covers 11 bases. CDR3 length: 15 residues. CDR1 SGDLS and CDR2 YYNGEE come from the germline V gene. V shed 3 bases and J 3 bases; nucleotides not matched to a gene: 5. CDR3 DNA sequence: TGTGCCAGCAGCGCTAGGGACAGGGGGGGCTACGAGCAGTACTTC. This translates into CASSARDRGGYEQYF.

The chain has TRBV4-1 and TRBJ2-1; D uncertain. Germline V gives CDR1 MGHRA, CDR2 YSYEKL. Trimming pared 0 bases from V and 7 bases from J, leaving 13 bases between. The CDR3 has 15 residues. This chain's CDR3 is CASSQESLYRNEQFF. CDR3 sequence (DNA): TGCGCCAGCAGCCAAGAATCCCTCTATCGAAATGAGCAGTTCTTC.

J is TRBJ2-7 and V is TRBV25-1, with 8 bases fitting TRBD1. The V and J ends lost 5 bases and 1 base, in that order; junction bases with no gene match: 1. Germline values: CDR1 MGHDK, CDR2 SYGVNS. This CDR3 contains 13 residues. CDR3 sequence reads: CASSRDRSYEQYF. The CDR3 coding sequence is TGTGCCAGCAGTCGGGACAGGTCCTACGAGCAGTACTTC.

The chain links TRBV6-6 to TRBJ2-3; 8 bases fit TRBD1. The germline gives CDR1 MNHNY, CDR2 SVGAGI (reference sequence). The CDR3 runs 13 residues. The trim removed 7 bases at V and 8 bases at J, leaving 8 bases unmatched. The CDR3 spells CASTRGLEGTQYF. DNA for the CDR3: TGTGCCAGCACCAGGGGGCTGGAGGGTACGCAGTATTTT.

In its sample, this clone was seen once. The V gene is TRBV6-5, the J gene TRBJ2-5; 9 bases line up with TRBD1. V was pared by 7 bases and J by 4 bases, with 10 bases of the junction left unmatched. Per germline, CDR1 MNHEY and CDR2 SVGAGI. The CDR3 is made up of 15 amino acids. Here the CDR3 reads CASTGRTGVGETQYF. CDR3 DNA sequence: TGTGCCAGCACCGGGCGGACAGGGGTTGGAGAGACCCAGTACTTC.

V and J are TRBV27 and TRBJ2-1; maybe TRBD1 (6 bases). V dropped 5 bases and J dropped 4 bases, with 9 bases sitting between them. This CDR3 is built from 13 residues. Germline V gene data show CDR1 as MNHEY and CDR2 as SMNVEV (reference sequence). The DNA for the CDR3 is TGTGCCAGCAGTATGACAGGTTACAATGAGCAGTTCTTC. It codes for CASSMTGYNEQFF.

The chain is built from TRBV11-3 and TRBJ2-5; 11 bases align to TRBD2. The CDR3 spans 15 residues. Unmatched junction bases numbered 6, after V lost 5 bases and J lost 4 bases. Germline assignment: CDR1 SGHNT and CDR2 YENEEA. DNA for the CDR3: TGTGCCAGCAGCACGACTAGCGGGGAGCGAGAGACCCAGTACTTC. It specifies CASSTTSGERETQYF.

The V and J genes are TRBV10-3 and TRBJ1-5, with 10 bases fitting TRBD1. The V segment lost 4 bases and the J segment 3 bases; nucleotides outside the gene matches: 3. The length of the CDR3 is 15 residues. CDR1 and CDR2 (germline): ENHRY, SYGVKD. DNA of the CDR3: TGTGCCATCAGTGCCGGGACAGGGGTCAATCAGCCCCAGCATTTT. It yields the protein CAISAGTGVNQPQHF.

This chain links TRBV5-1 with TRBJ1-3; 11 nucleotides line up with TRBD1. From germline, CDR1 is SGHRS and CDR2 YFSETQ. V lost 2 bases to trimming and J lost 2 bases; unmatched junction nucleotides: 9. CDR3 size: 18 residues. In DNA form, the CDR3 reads TGCGCCAGCAGCTTAACCTCTCCGGGACAGGGGGCTGGAAACACCATATATTTT. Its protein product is CASSLTSPGQGAGNTIYF.

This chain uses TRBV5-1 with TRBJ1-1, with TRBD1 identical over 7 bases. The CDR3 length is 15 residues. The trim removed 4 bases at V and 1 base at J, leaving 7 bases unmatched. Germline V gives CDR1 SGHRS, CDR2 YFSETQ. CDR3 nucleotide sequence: TGCGCCAGCAGCGCGGCGGGACAGAGGAACACTGAAGCTTTCTTT. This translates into CASSAAGQRNTEAFF.

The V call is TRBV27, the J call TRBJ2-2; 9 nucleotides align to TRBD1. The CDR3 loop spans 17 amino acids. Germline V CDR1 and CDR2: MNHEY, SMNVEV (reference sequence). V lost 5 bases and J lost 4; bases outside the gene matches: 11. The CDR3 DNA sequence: TGTGCCAGCAGTCCCCGGCGGGACAGGGTCCTCACCGGGGAGCTGTTTTTT. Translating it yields CASSPRRDRVLTGELFF.

This CDR3 is CASSISGKGNYGYTF. The DNA for the CDR3 is TGTGCCAGCAGCATCTCAGGGAAAGGAAACTATGGCTACACCTTC. The rearrangement joins TRBV5-5 to TRBJ1-2; TRBD1 is a possible D gene (5 bases). Per germline, CDR1 SGHKS and CDR2 YYEKEE (reference sequence). Trimming removed 4 bases at V and 2 bases at J, with 15 bases between. The CDR3 has 15 amino acids.

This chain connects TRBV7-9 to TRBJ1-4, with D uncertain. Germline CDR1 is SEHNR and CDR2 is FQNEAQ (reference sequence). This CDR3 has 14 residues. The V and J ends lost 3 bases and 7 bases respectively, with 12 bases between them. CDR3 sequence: CASSFSSLAEKLFF. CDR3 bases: TGTGCCAGCAGCTTTTCTTCCTTGGCTGAAAAACTGTTTTTT. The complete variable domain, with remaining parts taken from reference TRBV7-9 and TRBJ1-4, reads DTGVSQNPRHKITKRGQNVTFRCDPISEHNRLYWYRQTLGQGPEFLTYFQNEAQLEKSRLLSDRFSAERPKGSFSTLEIQRTEQGDSAMYLCASSFSSLAEKLFFGSGTQLSVL.

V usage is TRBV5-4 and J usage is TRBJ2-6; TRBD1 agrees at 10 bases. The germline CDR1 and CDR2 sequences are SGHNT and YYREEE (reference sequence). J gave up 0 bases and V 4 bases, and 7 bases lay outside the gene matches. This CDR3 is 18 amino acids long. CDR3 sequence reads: CASSIGQGVISGANVLTF. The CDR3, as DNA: TGTGCCAGCAGCATCGGACAGGGGGTTATCTCTGGGGCCAACGTCCTGACTTTC. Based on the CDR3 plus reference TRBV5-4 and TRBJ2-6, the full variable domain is ETGVTQSPTHLIKTRGQQVTLRCSSQSGHNTVSWYQQALGQGPQFIFQYYREEENGRGNFPPRFSGLQFPNYSSELNVNALELDDSALYLCASSIGQGVISGANVLTFGAGSRLTVL.

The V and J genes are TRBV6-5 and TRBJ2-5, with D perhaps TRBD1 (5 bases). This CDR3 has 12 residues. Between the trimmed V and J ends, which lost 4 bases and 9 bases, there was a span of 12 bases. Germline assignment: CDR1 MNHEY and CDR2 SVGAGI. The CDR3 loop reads CASSWGQAAQYF. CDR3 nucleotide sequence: TGTGCCAGCAGTTGGGGCCAGGCGGCCCAGTACTTC.